A single sample is the source of the 18 T cell receptor beta chains below, sequenced in a study of blood T cell repertoires in COVID-19. Measured with immunoSEQ multiplex PCR; TCRdb has only the in-frame clones, and not every one. The table lists about 390,000 clones, roughly 89% of them singletons. Sequenced material: PBMCs or T cells enriched from blood (not recorded which). The receptor source for this set is a woman aged 50 to 65 who had recovered from COVID-19.

The rearrangement joins TRBV19 to TRBJ2-3; possible D gene TRBD2, 6 bases. V lost 4 bases to trimming and J lost 4 bases, with 18 bases between them. The CDR3 length is 16 residues. Germline CDR1 reads LNHDA; CDR2 reads SQIVND (reference sequence). CDR3 in amino acids: CASSRSGTSVSDTQYF. The CDR3 bases are TGTGCCAGTAGTAGATCCGGGACTTCGGTCTCAGATACGCAGTATTTT.

On this clone: Distinct nucleotide sequences in the sample also encode this CDR3. The chain carries TRBV19 and TRBJ1-5; 10 nucleotides match TRBD1. The length of the CDR3 is 15 residues. CDR1 and CDR2 (germline): LNHDA, SQIVND (reference sequence). The ends lost 4 bases at V and 2 bases at J; junction bases unmatched: 2. The CDR3 DNA follows: TGTGCCAGTAGTACGACAGGGGGCGGCAATCAGCCCCAGCATTTT. Translation gives CASSTTGGGNQPQHF.

In its sample, this clone was seen a few times. The chain couples TRBV7-8 to TRBJ1-2; D call uncertain. Germline values: CDR1 SGHVS, CDR2 FQNEAQ. CDR3 size: 13 residues. Deletions cut 1 base from V and 8 bases from J, with 11 bases between. CDR3 coding DNA: TGTGCCAGCAGCTTAGAGGTCGGCGGAGGCTACACCTTC. This translates into CASSLEVGGGYTF. Based on the CDR3 plus reference TRBV7-8 and TRBJ1-2, the full variable domain is GAGVSQSPRYKVAKRGQDVALRCDPISGHVSLFWYQQALGQGPEFLTYFQNEAQLDKSGLPSDRFFAERPEGSVSTLKIQRTQQEDSAVYLCASSLEVGGGYTFGSGTRLTVV.

A single count supports this clone. The chain links TRBV10-3 to TRBJ2-2; 7 nucleotides align to TRBD1. Trimming cost V 7 bases and J 2 bases; bases outside gene matches: 4. The germline gives CDR1 ENHRY, CDR2 SYGVKD. The CDR3 is 14 residues long. The CDR3 DNA follows: TGTGCCATCAAAGGACAGGTCAACACCGGGGAGCTGTTTTTT. Protein sequence: CAIKGQVNTGELFF.

As DNA, the CDR3 is TGTGCCAGCAGCCAGCTAAGAAACCACGAGCAGTACTTC. Encoded protein: CASSQLRNHEQYF. The chain uses TRBV3-1 (or the pseudogene TRBV3-2) and TRBJ2-7; D remains unclear. The CDR3 extends over 13 amino acids. Germline CDR1 and CDR2: LGHDT and YNNKEL (reference sequence). Trimming removed 3 bases at V and 5 bases at J, with 11 bases between.

The chain employs TRBV7-2 and TRBJ1-2, with 12 bases fitting TRBD1. Trimming cost V 7 bases and J 12 bases; bases outside gene matches: 15. The CDR3 spans 15 residues. Per germline, CDR1 SGHTA and CDR2 FQGNSA. This CDR3 reads CASIPLPPGTGGDTF. CDR3 nucleotides: TGTGCCAGCATCCCACTCCCCCCCGGGACAGGGGGCGACACCTTC.

This sequence joins TRBV28 and TRBJ2-1; TRBD2 might be the D (6 bases). The CDR3 is 16 amino acids. V was clipped by 8 bases and J by 7 bases, with 24 bases between them. Germline-derived CDR1 and CDR2 are MDHEN and SYDVKM. This CDR3 is CASRSSGSIFLNEQFF. Here the CDR3 DNA reads TGTGCCAGCCGGAGTAGCGGTTCCATTTTTTTAAATGAGCAGTTCTTC.

The V call is TRBV7-8, the J call TRBJ2-1, with D possibly being TRBD1 (5 bases). Germline V lookup: CDR1 SGHVS, CDR2 FQNEAQ. This CDR3 comprises 15 residues. The germline V and J ends were trimmed by 1 base and 2 bases, with 9 bases remaining between them. The CDR3 loop is CASSLDRLTYNEQFF. CDR3 sequence (DNA): TGTGCCAGCAGCTTAGACAGGTTAACCTACAATGAGCAGTTCTTC.

The J gene is TRBJ1-6, the V gene TRBV27, with 8 nucleotides matching TRBD1. The V gene's germline CDR1 is MNHEY and CDR2 SMNVEV (reference sequence). CDR3 size: 14 residues. V lost 4 bases and J lost 7; bases outside the gene matches: 3. For the CDR3, the DNA is TGTGCCAGCAGTTCCCAGGGGGCCAATTCACCCCTCCACTTT. Its translation is CASSSQGANSPLHF.

CDR3 nucleotides: TGTGCCAGCAGCTTGCTTTTCGGAGATTCACCCCTCCACTTT. As protein: CASSLLFGDSPLHF. The V and J genes are TRBV5-4 and TRBJ1-6; D uncertain. Germline-derived CDR1 and CDR2 are SGHNT and YYREEE (reference sequence). V was cut by 1 base and J by 8 bases, with 10 bases left in between. The CDR3 spans 14 residues.

The chain is built from TRBV7-9 and TRBJ2-3, with TRBD2 identical over 11 bases. V gave up 5 bases and J gave up 2 bases; unmatched junction bases: 12. There are 18 residues in the CDR3. CDR1 is SEHNR, CDR2 FQNEAQ, per germline (reference sequence). CDR3 amino acids: CASSTTRGLAEITDTQYF. As DNA, the CDR3 is TGTGCCAGCAGCACTACTCGGGGACTAGCGGAAATCACAGATACGCAGTATTTT.

This rearrangement joins TRBV28 to TRBJ1-2; 9 bases fit TRBD1. CDR3 length: 15 amino acids. Per the germline V gene, CDR1 is MDHEN and CDR2 is SYDVKM. V shed 3 bases and J 5 bases; nucleotides not matched to a gene: 7. For the CDR3, the DNA is TGTGCCAGCAGTTTCCGGCGACAGGGGGTTTATGGCTACACCTTC. Translation: CASSFRRQGVYGYTF.

The J gene is TRBJ2-5, the V gene TRBV3-1 (or the pseudogene TRBV3-2); D uncertain. This CDR3 has 15 residues. CDR1 is LGHDT and CDR2 is YNNKEL in the germline V gene (reference sequence). V lost 2 bases, J lost 3 bases, and 13 bases lay in between. CDR3 residues: CASSQKGTTKETQYF. CDR3 nucleotides: TGTGCCAGCAGCCAAAAAGGCACTACCAAAGAGACCCAGTACTTC.

The chain is built from TRBV4-3 and TRBJ2-1, with D possibly TRBD2 on 6 matching bases. CDR3 length: 15 residues. Germline CDR1 and CDR2: LGHNA and YSLEER. Trimming pared 4 bases from V and 0 bases from J, leaving 10 bases between. This chain's CDR3 is CASSRGGSSYNEQFF. The CDR3 region has the DNA TGCGCCAGCAGCCGGGGAGGCAGCTCCTACAATGAGCAGTTCTTC.

The chain combines TRBV20-1 with TRBJ1-6, with a weak D call TRBD1 (6 bases). With 3 bases removed from V and 0 bases from J, the gap between germline ends came to 12 bases. The CDR3 is made up of 16 amino acids. Germline CDR1 reads DFQATT; CDR2 reads SNEGSKA (reference sequence). The DNA for the CDR3 is TGCAGTGCTAGTAGGACAGTGATCTCCTATAATTCACCCCTCCACTTT. Translated: CSASRTVISYNSPLHF.

This clone turned up a few times. The rearrangement joins TRBV5-1 to TRBJ2-5, with TRBD2 as a possible D gene (5 bases). This CDR3 has 15 amino acids. The germline V gene encodes CDR1 SGHRS and CDR2 YFSETQ. Trimming removed 4 bases at V and 3 bases at J, with 16 bases between. As DNA, the CDR3 is TGCGCCAGCAGCCGCCAAGGAGGTCGGGAAGAGACCCAGTACTTC. As protein: CASSRQGGREETQYF.

The J gene is TRBJ2-2, the V gene TRBV9; D remains ambiguous. Germline V gives CDR1 SGDLS, CDR2 YYNGEE. V lost 0 bases and J lost 2, with 11 bases in between. CDR3 length: 16 residues. CDR3 in amino acids: CASSVDLPLNTGELFF. The CDR3, as DNA: TGTGCCAGCAGCGTAGACCTACCACTCAACACCGGGGAGCTGTTTTTT.

The J gene is TRBJ2-1, the V gene TRBV18, with 11 bases that match TRBD1. This CDR3 has 15 residues. The V gene end was trimmed by 10 bases and the J gene end by 8 bases; junction bases not matched to a gene: 13. CDR1 is KGHSH, CDR2 LQKENI, per germline. The CDR3 sequence: CATSTGTGGSYEQFF. For the CDR3, the DNA is TGTGCCACCTCGACCGGGACAGGGGGTAGCTATGAGCAGTTCTTC.